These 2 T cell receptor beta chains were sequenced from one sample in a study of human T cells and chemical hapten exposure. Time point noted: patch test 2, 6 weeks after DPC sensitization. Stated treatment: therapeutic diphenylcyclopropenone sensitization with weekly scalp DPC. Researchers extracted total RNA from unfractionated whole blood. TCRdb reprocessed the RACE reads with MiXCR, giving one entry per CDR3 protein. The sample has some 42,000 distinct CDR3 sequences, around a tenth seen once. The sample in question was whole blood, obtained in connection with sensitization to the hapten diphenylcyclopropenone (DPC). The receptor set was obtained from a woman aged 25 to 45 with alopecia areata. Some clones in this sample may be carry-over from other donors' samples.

CDR3 nucleotides: TGTGCCAGCAGGTCGAGGAGCTCCTACGAGCAGTACTTC. It yields the protein CASRSRSSYEQYF. This chain uses TRBV7-9 with TRBJ2-7; D ambiguous. The V end lost 6 bases, the J end lost 0 bases, and 9 bases lay between the germline ends. Per germline, CDR1 SEHNR and CDR2 FQNEAQ (reference sequence). The CDR3 runs 13 residues.

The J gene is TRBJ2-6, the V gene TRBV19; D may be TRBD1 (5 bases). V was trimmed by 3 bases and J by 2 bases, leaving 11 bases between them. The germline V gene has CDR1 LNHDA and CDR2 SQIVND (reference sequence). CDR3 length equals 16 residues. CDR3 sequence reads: CASSMGAGTGANVLTF. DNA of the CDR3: TGTGCCAGTAGTATGGGTGCAGGGACTGGGGCCAACGTCCTGACTTTC.